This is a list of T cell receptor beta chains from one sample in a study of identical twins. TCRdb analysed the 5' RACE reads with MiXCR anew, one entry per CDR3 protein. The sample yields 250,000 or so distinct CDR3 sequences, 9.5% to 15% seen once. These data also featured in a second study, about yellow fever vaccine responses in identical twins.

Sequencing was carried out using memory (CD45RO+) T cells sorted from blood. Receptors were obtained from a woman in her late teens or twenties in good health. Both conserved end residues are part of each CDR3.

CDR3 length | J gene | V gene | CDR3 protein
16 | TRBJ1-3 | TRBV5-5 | CASSLQQGVSGNTIYF
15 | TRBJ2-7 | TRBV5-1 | CASSLGLAKSYEQYF
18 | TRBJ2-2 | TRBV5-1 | CASSLSLAGGHVAGELFF
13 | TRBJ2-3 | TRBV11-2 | CASSPRKTDTQYF
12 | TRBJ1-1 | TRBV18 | CASSRTGEEAFF
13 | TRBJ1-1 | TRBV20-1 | CSARGGWGNEAFF
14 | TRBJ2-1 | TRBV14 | CASSPLAVGNEQFF
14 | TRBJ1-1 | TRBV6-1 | CASSESWVNTEAFF
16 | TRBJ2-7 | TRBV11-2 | CASSPRGTGRSYEQYF
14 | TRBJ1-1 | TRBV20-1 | CSAPKSRENTEAFF
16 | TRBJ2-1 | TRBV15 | CATSREGQGRYNEKFF
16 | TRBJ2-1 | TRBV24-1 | CATSSMSGLDYNEQFF
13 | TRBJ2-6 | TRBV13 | CASALNGANVLTF
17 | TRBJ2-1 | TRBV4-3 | CASSQRTSGRFYNEQFF
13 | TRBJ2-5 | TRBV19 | CASSGSRQETQYF
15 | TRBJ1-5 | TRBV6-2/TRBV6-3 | CASSYGAAGSQPQHF
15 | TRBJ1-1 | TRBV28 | CASSLFSTGNTEAFF
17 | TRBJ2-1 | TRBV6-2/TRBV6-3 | CASSQGLAGPTGDEQFF
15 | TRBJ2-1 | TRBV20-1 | CSARGISGGFNEQFF
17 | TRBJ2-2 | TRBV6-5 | CASSFTNTPLNTGELFF
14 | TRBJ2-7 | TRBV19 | CASRDNAIQSEQYF
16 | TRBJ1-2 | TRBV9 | CASSVGRTVTNYGYTF
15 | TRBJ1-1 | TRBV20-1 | CSARSAQGKGTEAFF
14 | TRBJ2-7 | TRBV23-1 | CASSQGVQSYEQYF
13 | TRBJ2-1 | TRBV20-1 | CSARTSGSNEQFF
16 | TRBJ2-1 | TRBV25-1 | CASSEYTSGTHNEQFF
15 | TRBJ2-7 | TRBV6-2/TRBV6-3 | CASSAGLPRGYEQYF
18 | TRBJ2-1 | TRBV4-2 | CASSTGLAGGSRDNEQFF
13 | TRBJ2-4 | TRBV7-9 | CASSSQGLDIQYF